This TCR beta chain was captured in a study of spatial heterogeneity in lung cancer (dated by TCRdb to about 2019). With regard to the full study: Beta-chain transcripts were consistently detected in greater numbers than alpha-chain transcripts, which likely reflects a higher abundance of beta-chain transcripts. Nonsynonymous mutation counts, determined by whole-exome sequencing of tumor tissue, were related to TCR repertoire features. A strong correlation was found between TCR transcript counts in tumor regions and a T cell transcriptional module score from matched bulk RNA-seq. In the raw uncorrected reads, each unique combination of TCR and UMI appeared more than ten times on average. Both alpha and beta chains were TCR-sequenced in samples taken at surgery, namely 220 tumor regions, 64 matched nontumor lung samples and 45 to 60 PBMC samples. The study quantitatively compared TCR alpha and beta repertoires across multiple tumor regions, matched nontumor lung and blood in non-small cell lung cancer.

Overall results and qualifications from the work: The tumor nonsynonymous mutation count correlated with the number of expanded alpha and beta TCRs within the tumor. TCR-seq coverage of tumor T cells was estimated to be only approximately 7% for alpha chains and more than 11% for beta chains. The count of ubiquitous expanded TCRs correlated with the count of ubiquitous nonsynonymous mutations, and the count of regional expanded TCRs correlated with the count of regional nonsynonymous mutations. Confirming at a functional level the hypothesis that regional TCRs recognize regional mutations was considered to require additional single-cell paired TCR alpha and beta sequencing.

The time point label corresponds to: sample taken at primary tumor resection. Samples were obtained from 72 patients with early-stage, untreated non-small cell lung cancer from the lung TRACERx cohort. Without any cell sorting, TCR sequencing was performed on whole RNA extracted either from tumor and nontumor lung tissue or from cryopreserved PBMC samples. Only patients with enough RNA available from two or more tumor regions were chosen for TCR sequencing. Before selection, tumor and adjacent nontumor lung specimens were reviewed by a lung pathologist. This clonotype was detected ten times or more. What antigen it recognizes has not been identified. No base qualities exist here, and no much larger clone lies one base off it. The library was produced with 5' RACE. These reads were obtained on a NextSeq 500. The TCR library protocol attached a unique molecular identifier to each TCR cDNA molecule to allow correction of PCR and sequencing errors. The paper's data handling went like this. TCR identification, UMI-based error correction and CDR3 extraction were performed with Decombinator tools. TCRs above a frequency of 2 per 1,000, corresponding to the top 1% of the tumor frequency distribution, were defined as expanded. Expanded tumor TCRs were classed as regional if statistically deemed absent (corrected P<0.05) from at least one tumor region, otherwise ubiquitous. Renyi diversity was computed with the R vegan package after each repertoire had been subsampled 100 times to 5,000 TCRs. CDR3 similarity networks were built from amino acid triplet string-kernel similarity, with CDR3s being connected when pairwise similarity was above 0.82. Through fastp at Q25 and MiXCR, TCRdb rebuilt clones from the public reads, retaining in-frame beta chains. Every CDR3 protein is listed once, alongside the most common genes and DNA of its rows. TCRdb assigned the V and J calls; the authors' analysis was not used. In this sample the table shows around 9,600 distinct CDR3 sequences, roughly 5.5% of which occur a single time. About 24% of the sample is held by the ten biggest clonotypes.

The CDR3 goes from the cysteine to the phenylalanine over 18 residues. The CDR3 DNA has 54 bases and is translated from base 1. Looking up the germline V gene yields CDR1 SGHRS and CDR2 YFSETQ. V has 0 bases trimmed and J has 1 base trimmed; junction bases matching no gene number 11. The input for sequencing was lung tumor tissue, taken at surgery. The receptor's source is a female donor with early-stage non-small cell lung cancer. The chain employs TRBV5-1 and TRBJ2-3; TRBD2 aligns with 7 central bases. The CDR3 amino acid sequence is: CASSLVRDYHLRTDTQYF. The sequence in DNA is TGCGCCAGCAGCTTGGTGAGGGACTACCACCTCCGCACAGATACGCAGTATTTT.